The rows below give T cell receptor beta chains drawn from one sample of a study of T-cell reconstitution after alpha-beta-depleted transplantation in children. TCRdb passed the PCR reads through MiXCR, listing each CDR3 protein once. In the table there are some 550,000 distinct CDR3 sequences, approximately 22% of which are singletons. The source material was PBMCs, mostly from graft donor cells, sampled 360 days after TCRalphabeta/CD19-depleted stem cell transplant. Source of these receptors: a boy under three years old who had a stem cell transplant for acute myeloid leukemia, so the T cells may come from the graft donor. Each CDR3 is given with its conserved first and last residue. The order of the fields is V gene, clone size, J gene, D gene, CDR3 DNA, CDR3 protein. D genes are given only for firm matches. Expanded clones get a size class; other rows say once, few or many, or leave the size out.

TRBV30	NA	TRBJ2-7	NA	TGTGCCTGGAGTGTGCCGGGGCAAAGATACTTC	CAWSVPGQRYF
TRBV6-5	few	TRBJ1-1	TRBD1	TGTGCCAGCGGTTGGGGGGGACAGGGGGCGACCAATGAAGCTTTCTTT	CASGWGGQGATNEAFF
TRBV11-2	NA	TRBJ2-5	NA	TGTGCCAGCAGCTTACCGGTCCCACAAGAGACCCAGTACTTC	CASSLPVPQETQYF
TRBV20-1	NA	TRBJ2-1	TRBD2	TGCAGTGCTAGAGATACTAGCGGGGGGCGCTCCTACAATGAGCAGTTCTTC	CSARDTSGGRSYNEQFF
TRBV5-1	NA	TRBJ1-1	NA	TGCGCCAGCAGCGCCTACGGGAAGGTCACTGAAGCTTTCTTT	CASSAYGKVTEAFF
TRBV9	NA	TRBJ1-2	TRBD1	TGTGCCAGCAGCGTTGGACAGGCACTCCTTTATGGCTACACCTTC	CASSVGQALLYGYTF
TRBV2	NA	TRBJ2-2	NA	TGTGCCAGCAGGCCGGGACCGACGAACACCGGGGAGCTGTTTTTT	CASRPGPTNTGELFF
TRBV6-5	few	TRBJ2-1	TRBD2	TGTGCCAGCAGTTACGGCGGGGGGGCCAGTGAGCAGTTCTTC	CASSYGGGASEQFF
TRBV5-6	NA	TRBJ2-3	NA	TGTGCCAGCAGCTTGGCCGGCGTAGAGACCACAGATACGCAGTATTTT	CASSLAGVETTDTQYF
TRBV4-1	NA	TRBJ2-3	NA	TGCGCCAGCAGCCAAGATCGTGGGCGGATCACAGATACGCAGTATTTT	CASSQDRGRITDTQYF
TRBV20-1	many	TRBJ2-3	TRBD2	TGCAGCGCGGGGGGCGGCGCTAGCACAGATACGCAGTATTTT	CSAGGGASTDTQYF
TRBV2	NA	TRBJ2-1	NA	TGTGCCAGCAGCCCTGGAGGAGGACTATTATACAATGAGCAGTTCTTC	CASSPGGGLLYNEQFF
TRBV29-1	few	TRBJ1-2	NA	TGCAGCGTTGAAGATCTCAAAGGACTGGTGTATGGCTACACCTTC	CSVEDLKGLVYGYTF
TRBV5-1	NA	TRBJ1-1	TRBD1	TGCGCCAGCAGTAGACAGGGGGTAGATACTGAAGCTTTCTTT	CASSRQGVDTEAFF
TRBV29-1	NA	TRBJ1-4	NA	TGCAGCGTTGACGAGGGGACAACTAATGAAAAACTGTTTTTT	CSVDEGTTNEKLFF
TRBV2	NA	TRBJ2-1	TRBD2	TGTGCCAGCACCCAAGGACTAGTCTCACGCCGCGGGGAGCAGTTCTTC	CASTQGLVSRRGEQFF
TRBV18	NA	TRBJ2-5	TRBD2	TGTGCCAGCTCACCTACCCCAGCGGGGATAAACCAAGAGACCCAGTACTTC	CASSPTPAGINQETQYF
TRBV20-1	NA	TRBJ2-7	NA	TGCAGTGTCCCGTCGGCAACCTACGAGCAGTACTTC	CSVPSATYEQYF
TRBV20-1	NA	TRBJ2-5	NA	TGCAGTGCTCGACAGCCGCAAGAGACCCAGTACTTC	CSARQPQETQYF
TRBV29-1	NA	TRBJ2-3	NA	TGCAGCTCAAGAGGGGTCCACACAGATACGCAGTATTTT	CSSRGVHTDTQYF
TRBV29-1	few	TRBJ2-2	NA	TGCAGCGTTGTTAGAGCCGGGGAGCTGTTTTTT	CSVVRAGELFF
TRBV9	NA	TRBJ2-1	NA	TGTGCCAGCAGCCTCTCTCAGTACAATGAGCAGTTCTTC	CASSLSQYNEQFF
TRBV21-1	few	TRBJ2-7	NA	TGTGCCAGCAGCAAAGAGGGTGCAGTCCCGCGACTCTACGAGCAGTACTTC	CASSKEGAVPRLYEQYF
TRBV28	NA	TRBJ1-5	NA	TGTGCCAGCAGTTTCTGGGGGGAGGTGAATCAGCCCCAGCATTTT	CASSFWGEVNQPQHF
TRBV15	NA	TRBJ1-3	NA	TGTGCCACCAGCAGAGATTATCCGGACTCTGGAAACACCATATATTTT	CATSRDYPDSGNTIYF
TRBV11-2	many	TRBJ2-1	NA	TGTGCCAGCAGCTTAGTTCGGGAGACGCGCAATGAGCAGTTCTTC	CASSLVRETRNEQFF
TRBV6-1	NA	TRBJ1-5	NA	TGTGCCAGCAGTGTAAACCAGGGCCAGCCCCAGCATTTT	CASSVNQGQPQHF
TRBV11-2	NA	TRBJ2-3	NA	TGTGCCAGCAGCCCAAACTCGAGGATCCTCACAGATACGCAGTATTTT	CASSPNSRILTDTQYF
TRBV27	many	TRBJ2-7	TRBD1	TGTGCCAGCAGTTTGGGACAGGGAACGATCTACGAGCAGTACTTC	CASSLGQGTIYEQYF
TRBV28	many	TRBJ2-3	NA	TGTGGGAGGGACCTCCCCCTCTCCACAGATACGCAGTATTTT	CGRDLPLSTDTQYF
TRBV11-1	few	TRBJ2-7	TRBD1	TGTGCCAGCAGCGAACACCTCGGACAGGGTGTCTGGGGCAACGAGCAGTACTTC	CASSEHLGQGVWGNEQYF
TRBV20-1	NA	TRBJ2-5	TRBD1	TGCAGTGCTAGAGCCGAGGACAGGCGGGTGACCCAGTACTTC	CSARAEDRRVTQYF
TRBV20-1	NA	TRBJ2-2	NA	TGCAGTGCTAGGAACCCAACGCAGGGGACCGGGGAGCTGTTTTTT	CSARNPTQGTGELFF
TRBV20-1	many	TRBJ2-1	NA	TGCAGTGCGTCTTCGGTTTTTTCCTACAATGAGCAGTTCTTC	CSASSVFSYNEQFF
TRBV7-2	NA	TRBJ2-1	TRBD2	TGTGCCAGCAGCTTAATAGCGGGGACTCCTGAGCAGTTCTTC	CASSLIAGTPEQFF
TRBV5-5	many	TRBJ2-7	NA	TGTGCCAGCAGCTTGACATCTCCCTACGAGCAGTACTTC	CASSLTSPYEQYF
TRBV20-1	many	TRBJ1-2	TRBD1	TGCAGTGCTAGTACGTCTGGACAGGGCTATTATGGCTACACCTTC	CSASTSGQGYYGYTF
TRBV20-1	many	TRBJ2-5	TRBD2	TGCAGTGCTAGTGGGCGGGGGGGAGAGACCCAGTACTTC	CSASGRGGETQYF
TRBV12-3/TRBV12-4	many	TRBJ2-2	NA	TGTGCCAGCAGCCGGACTGTGCTGGCCGGGGAGCTGTTTTTT	CASSRTVLAGELFF
TRBV12-3/TRBV12-4	NA	TRBJ2-4	NA	TGTGCCAGCAGTTTAGACGGGGGCAAAGGCATTCAGTACTTC	CASSLDGGKGIQYF
TRBV4-3	few	TRBJ2-1	NA	TGCGCCAGCAGCCAAGGACCCAGCGGAGGGGAGCAGTTCTTC	CASSQGPSGGEQFF
TRBV5-5	NA	TRBJ1-3	NA	TGTGCCAGCAGCTCCTCCAGGGCGCTCTCTGGAAACACCATATATTTT	CASSSSRALSGNTIYF
TRBV20-1	few	TRBJ1-2	TRBD1	TGCAGCGCGGAAAAGGGACAGACCTATGGCTACACCTTC	CSAEKGQTYGYTF
TRBV7-9	NA	TRBJ1-1	NA	TGTGCCAGCAGCTTAGTCATTACAGCTGAAGCTTTCTTT	CASSLVITAEAFF
TRBV7-2	NA	TRBJ2-6	NA	TGTGCCAGCAGTCCCATGGAAGGGGCCAACGTCCTGACTTTC	CASSPMEGANVLTF
TRBV9	NA	TRBJ2-3	TRBD2	TGTGCCAGCAGCCCGACGGGACTAGCGGGGGACCCCACAGATACGCAGTATTTT	CASSPTGLAGDPTDTQYF
TRBV12-3/TRBV12-4	NA	TRBJ1-3	TRBD1	TGTGCCAGCAGTTTATGGGGACAGGGAAACACCATATATTTT	CASSLWGQGNTIYF
TRBV5-5	few	TRBJ2-1	NA	TGTGCCAGCAGCCTTGAGAGACCAACCTACAATGAGCAGTTCTTC	CASSLERPTYNEQFF
TRBV20-1	many	TRBJ2-5	TRBD1	TGCAGTGCTCCAGGACAGGGTCAAGAGACCCAGTACTTC	CSAPGQGQETQYF
TRBV10-3	few	TRBJ2-2	NA	TGTGCCATCAGTGATGGGCAGGCGGGCACCGGGGAGCTGTTTTTT	CAISDGQAGTGELFF
TRBV12-3/TRBV12-4	few	TRBJ2-1	NA	TGTGCCAGCAGTTTAAGTCAGGTTGGGGATGAGCAGTTCTTC	CASSLSQVGDEQFF
TRBV5-1	many	TRBJ1-1	NA	TGCGCCAGCAGCTTAGGTTTTTTCGCTGAAGCTTTCTTT	CASSLGFFAEAFF
TRBV20-1	few	TRBJ2-3	NA	TGCAGTGCTACTCCCTACGGGGGCCCCAGCGCAGATACGCAGTATTTT	CSATPYGGPSADTQYF
TRBV7-2	once	TRBJ2-7	TRBD1	TGTGCCAGCAGCTTCCAGGGGACAGAGAGCTCCTACGAGCAGTACTTC	CASSFQGTESSYEQYF
TRBV7-8	NA	TRBJ2-3	NA	TGTGCCAGCAGTCCCAGGTGGGGTTCCAACACAGATACGCAGTATTTT	CASSPRWGSNTDTQYF
TRBV5-1	NA	TRBJ2-3	NA	TGCGCCAGCGCCCGGGTCACGCGGAACACAGATACGCAGTATTTT	CASARVTRNTDTQYF